Below, 21 T cell receptor beta chains from the same sample are listed, as sequenced in a study of cytomegalovirus exposure and HLA in healthy donors. The PCR employed 60 Vbeta primers together with 13 Jbeta primers. Profiled with immunoSEQ multiplex PCR; TCRdb holds only in-frame clones, not every one. Of 95,000 to 150,000 clones listed, approximately 80% are singletons. Sequenced: PBMCs. Every receptor here comes from a human donor in good health.

V and J are TRBV9 and TRBJ1-2; D call uncertain. This CDR3 has 12 residues. V was cut by 1 base and J by 4 bases, with 5 bases left in between. Germline V gene lookup returns CDR1 SGDLS and CDR2 YYNGEE. The CDR3 DNA is TGTGCCAGCAGCGTATACAGCTATGGCTACACCTTC. Translated, it gives CASSVYSYGYTF. The whole variable domain, remainder taken from reference TRBV9 and TRBJ1-2, is DSGVTQTPKHLITATGQRVTLRCSPRSGDLSVYWYQQSLDQGLQFLIQYYNGEERAKGNILERFSAQQFPDLHSELNLSSLELGDSALYFCASSVYSYGYTFGSGTRLTVV.

This chain joins TRBV11-3 and TRBJ2-1; 7 bases map to TRBD1. This CDR3 is 16 amino acids long. Germline trimming cut 2 bases from V and 7 bases from J; bases unmatched to any gene: 11. Per the germline V gene, CDR1 is SGHNT and CDR2 is YENEEA. CDR3: CASSLSFGQVQNEQFF. CDR3 DNA sequence: TGTGCCAGCAGCTTAAGTTTCGGACAGGTGCAAAATGAGCAGTTCTTC.

This clone was seen once. J is TRBJ1-5 and V is TRBV19; 7 nucleotides line up with TRBD1. CDR1 and CDR2 from the germline V gene are LNHDA and SQIVND (reference sequence). This CDR3 region has 16 residues. J gave up 7 bases and V 0 bases, and 9 bases lay outside the gene matches. This CDR3 is CASSIDGNRGDQPQHF. The DNA for the CDR3 is TGTGCCAGTAGTATAGATGGAAACAGGGGAGACCAGCCCCAGCATTTT.

This chain links TRBV28 with TRBJ1-1, with D possibly matching TRBD1 (5 bases). The germline V gene encodes CDR1 MDHEN and CDR2 SYDVKM. Trimming cost V 3 bases and J 3 bases, with 8 bases left between them. The CDR3 length is 13 residues. As DNA, the CDR3 is TGTGCCAGCAGTTTCACGGGGGACACTGAAGCTTTCTTT. It translates to CASSFTGDTEAFF.

This clone was detected only a few times. The chain links TRBV28 to TRBJ2-1, with a weak D call TRBD2 (6 bases). This CDR3 has 15 amino acids. V was shortened by 3 bases and J by 7 bases, with 16 bases between the two germline ends. Germline V lookup: CDR1 MDHEN, CDR2 SYDVKM. The CDR3 is CASSLGGLQGNEQFF. The CDR3 DNA reads as TGTGCCAGCAGTTTGGGGGGACTCCAAGGGAATGAGCAGTTCTTC.

The chain has TRBV11-3 and TRBJ2-1, with 11 bases aligning to TRBD1. The CDR3 covers 16 residues. V dropped 1 base and J dropped 3; count of bases not matched to a gene: 2. In germline, CDR1 is SGHNT, CDR2 YENEEA. CDR3 nucleotide sequence: TGTGCCAGCAGCTTAGCCGGGACAGGGGGCTACAATGAGCAGTTCTTC. This sequence encodes CASSLAGTGGYNEQFF.

The chain uses TRBV7-6 and TRBJ1-5; D call uncertain. Trimming took 3 bases from V and 6 from J, leaving 9 bases between them. CDR3 length: 13 amino acids. Per germline, CDR1 SGHVS and CDR2 FNYEAQ. The CDR3 sequence is CASSLEEGQPQHF. As DNA, the CDR3 is TGTGCCAGCAGCTTGGAGGAAGGTCAGCCCCAGCATTTT.

J is TRBJ2-5 and V is TRBV2; the D gene is possibly TRBD1 (5 bases). V was clipped by 5 bases and J by 5 bases, with 12 bases between them. The CDR3 totals 13 residues. CDR1 and CDR2 (germline): SNHLY, FYNNEI. The DNA of the CDR3 is TGTGCCAGCAGTAGAGACTCAGGGGAGACCCAGTACTTC. Its translation is CASSRDSGETQYF. Supplemented by reference TRBV2 and TRBJ2-5, the full variable domain reads EPEVTQTPSHQVTQMGQEVILRCVPISNHLYFYWYRQILGQKVEFLVSFYNNEISEKSEIFDDQFSVERPDGSNFTLKIRSTKLEDSAMYFCASSRDSGETQYFGPGTRLLVL.

This clone has just one count. The CDR3 DNA reads TGTGCCAGTACGGCAGGATATTCCTACAATGAGCAGTTCTTC. Protein product: CASTAGYSYNEQFF. This chain connects TRBV19 to TRBJ2-1; the D is unclear. Germline V CDR1 and CDR2: LNHDA, SQIVND (reference sequence). Deletions cut 7 bases from V and 1 base from J, with 11 bases between. The CDR3 totals 14 residues.

This clone has more than one count but fewer than ten. The chain is built from TRBV30 and TRBJ1-6; D remains unclear. The germline gives CDR1 GTSNPN, CDR2 SVGIG (reference sequence). The CDR3 sequence is 13 residues long. V was pared by 3 bases and J by 7 bases, with 10 bases between. The CDR3 bases are TGTGCCTGGAGCTCGGGGATGAATTCACCCCTCCACTTT. Translating gives CAWSSGMNSPLHF.

The V call is TRBV28, the J call TRBJ1-1; possibly TRBD1 for D (6 bases). The germline CDR1 and CDR2 sequences are MDHEN and SYDVKM. Trimming stripped 6 bases from V and 4 bases from J, with 12 bases between. The CDR3 consists of 13 residues. The CDR3 nucleotides read TGTGCCAGCAGCAAGGGGGTGGGCACTGAAGCTTTCTTT. Translation gives CASSKGVGTEAFF.

As for this clone: The CDR3 does not end in the conserved phenylalanine or tryptophan, so this is likely a read error. No DNA is shown, since the ends of the CDR3 on it are uncertain; the CDR3 is the one TCRdb lists. The chain links TRBV14 to TRBJ1-1. Termini included, the CDR3 measures 13 amino acids. Per germline, CDR1 SGHDN and CDR2 FVKESK. The CDR3 sequence is CASSQVSRLSHRI.

The V and J genes are TRBV13 and TRBJ2-1; TRBD2 aligns across 14 bases. The germline gives CDR1 PRHDT, CDR2 FYEKMQ (reference sequence). Trimming cost V 4 bases and J 7 bases; bases outside gene matches: 9. The CDR3 is made up of 17 amino acids. The CDR3 bases are TGTGCCAGCAGCTCGACTAGCGGGAGGGCCTTGGGGAATGAGCAGTTCTTC. Translated, it gives CASSSTSGRALGNEQFF.

This chain links TRBV6-1 with TRBJ1-1; perhaps TRBD1 as D (5 bases). Trimming removed 2 bases from V and 5 bases from J, with 9 bases in between. Germline loops: CDR1 MNHNS, CDR2 SASEGT. CDR3 size: 13 residues. CDR3 nucleotide sequence: TGTGCCAGCAGTGAAATGGGGGGTACTGAAGCTTTCTTT. It specifies CASSEMGGTEAFF.

V is TRBV20-1 and J is TRBJ2-1; no clear D. Germline values: CDR1 DFQATT, CDR2 SNEGSKA (reference sequence). V dropped 2 bases and J dropped 5 bases, with 4 bases sitting between them. The CDR3 runs 11 residues. This chain's CDR3 is CSARSDNEQFF. The DNA for the CDR3 is TGCAGTGCTAGATCGGACAATGAGCAGTTCTTC.

J is TRBJ1-4 and V is TRBV6-5, with 7 bases matching TRBD1. Germline CDR1 reads MNHEY; CDR2 reads SVGAGI. The CDR3 has 12 amino acids. The trim removed 5 bases at V and 8 bases at J, leaving 2 bases unmatched. CDR3 nucleotide sequence: TGTGCCAGCAGTAAGACAGGGGAAAAACTGTTTTTT. The encoded protein is CASSKTGEKLFF.

V gene TRBV7-7 combines with J gene TRBJ2-3; 7 bases are shared with TRBD2. The germline gives CDR1 SSHAT, CDR2 FNYEAQ (reference sequence). This CDR3 region has 16 residues. V trimming: 1 base; J trimming: 3 bases; junction bases outside the gene matches: 7. CDR3 bases: TGTGCCAGCAGCTTAGAGGGCGGGAGCGGGACAGATACGCAGTATTTT. This encodes CASSLEGGSGTDTQYF.

The chain combines TRBV5-4 with TRBJ1-2; 12 nucleotides agree with TRBD1. V shed 4 bases, J shed 8 bases, and the junction held 9 bases outside the gene matches. The CDR3 extends over 15 amino acids. Germline V CDR1 and CDR2: SGHNT, YYREEE (reference sequence). CDR3 bases: TGTGCCAGCAGCGCACCGGGACAGGGGGCTCTCGGCTACACCTTC. Amino acid sequence: CASSAPGQGALGYTF. Variable domain in full (rest from reference TRBV5-4 and TRBJ1-2): ETGVTQSPTHLIKTRGQQVTLRCSSQSGHNTVSWYQQALGQGPQFIFQYYREEENGRGNFPPRFSGLQFPNYSSELNVNALELDDSALYLCASSAPGQGALGYTFGSGTRLTVV.

V and J are TRBV11-2 and TRBJ2-5; unclear D gene. The V gene's germline CDR1 is SGHAT and CDR2 FQNNGV. Between the trimmed V and J ends, which lost 6 bases and 5 bases, there was a span of 13 bases. The CDR3 is 13 amino acids. CDR3 nucleotides: TGTGCCAGCAGATACCCCGTCGGGGAGACCCAGTACTTC. This codes for CASRYPVGETQYF.

The rearrangement joins TRBV27 to TRBJ2-7; possibly TRBD2 for D (5 bases). This CDR3 has 14 amino acids. The V end was cut by 3 bases, the J end by 0 bases, with 9 bases between. CDR1 and CDR2 from the germline V gene are MNHEY and SMNVEV (reference sequence). CDR3 loop: CASSLAGSSYEQYF. The CDR3 region has the DNA TGTGCCAGCAGTTTGGCGGGCAGCTCCTACGAGCAGTACTTC.

The chain joins TRBV19 to TRBJ1-4, with a weak D call TRBD1 (5 bases). Trimming cost V 7 bases and J 11 bases, with 14 bases left between them. CDR3 length: 12 amino acids. Germline V gene lookup returns CDR1 LNHDA and CDR2 SQIVND (reference sequence). The CDR3 sequence: CASIGGEDKLFF. DNA for the CDR3: TGTGCCAGTATCGGAGGGGAAGACAAACTGTTTTTT.